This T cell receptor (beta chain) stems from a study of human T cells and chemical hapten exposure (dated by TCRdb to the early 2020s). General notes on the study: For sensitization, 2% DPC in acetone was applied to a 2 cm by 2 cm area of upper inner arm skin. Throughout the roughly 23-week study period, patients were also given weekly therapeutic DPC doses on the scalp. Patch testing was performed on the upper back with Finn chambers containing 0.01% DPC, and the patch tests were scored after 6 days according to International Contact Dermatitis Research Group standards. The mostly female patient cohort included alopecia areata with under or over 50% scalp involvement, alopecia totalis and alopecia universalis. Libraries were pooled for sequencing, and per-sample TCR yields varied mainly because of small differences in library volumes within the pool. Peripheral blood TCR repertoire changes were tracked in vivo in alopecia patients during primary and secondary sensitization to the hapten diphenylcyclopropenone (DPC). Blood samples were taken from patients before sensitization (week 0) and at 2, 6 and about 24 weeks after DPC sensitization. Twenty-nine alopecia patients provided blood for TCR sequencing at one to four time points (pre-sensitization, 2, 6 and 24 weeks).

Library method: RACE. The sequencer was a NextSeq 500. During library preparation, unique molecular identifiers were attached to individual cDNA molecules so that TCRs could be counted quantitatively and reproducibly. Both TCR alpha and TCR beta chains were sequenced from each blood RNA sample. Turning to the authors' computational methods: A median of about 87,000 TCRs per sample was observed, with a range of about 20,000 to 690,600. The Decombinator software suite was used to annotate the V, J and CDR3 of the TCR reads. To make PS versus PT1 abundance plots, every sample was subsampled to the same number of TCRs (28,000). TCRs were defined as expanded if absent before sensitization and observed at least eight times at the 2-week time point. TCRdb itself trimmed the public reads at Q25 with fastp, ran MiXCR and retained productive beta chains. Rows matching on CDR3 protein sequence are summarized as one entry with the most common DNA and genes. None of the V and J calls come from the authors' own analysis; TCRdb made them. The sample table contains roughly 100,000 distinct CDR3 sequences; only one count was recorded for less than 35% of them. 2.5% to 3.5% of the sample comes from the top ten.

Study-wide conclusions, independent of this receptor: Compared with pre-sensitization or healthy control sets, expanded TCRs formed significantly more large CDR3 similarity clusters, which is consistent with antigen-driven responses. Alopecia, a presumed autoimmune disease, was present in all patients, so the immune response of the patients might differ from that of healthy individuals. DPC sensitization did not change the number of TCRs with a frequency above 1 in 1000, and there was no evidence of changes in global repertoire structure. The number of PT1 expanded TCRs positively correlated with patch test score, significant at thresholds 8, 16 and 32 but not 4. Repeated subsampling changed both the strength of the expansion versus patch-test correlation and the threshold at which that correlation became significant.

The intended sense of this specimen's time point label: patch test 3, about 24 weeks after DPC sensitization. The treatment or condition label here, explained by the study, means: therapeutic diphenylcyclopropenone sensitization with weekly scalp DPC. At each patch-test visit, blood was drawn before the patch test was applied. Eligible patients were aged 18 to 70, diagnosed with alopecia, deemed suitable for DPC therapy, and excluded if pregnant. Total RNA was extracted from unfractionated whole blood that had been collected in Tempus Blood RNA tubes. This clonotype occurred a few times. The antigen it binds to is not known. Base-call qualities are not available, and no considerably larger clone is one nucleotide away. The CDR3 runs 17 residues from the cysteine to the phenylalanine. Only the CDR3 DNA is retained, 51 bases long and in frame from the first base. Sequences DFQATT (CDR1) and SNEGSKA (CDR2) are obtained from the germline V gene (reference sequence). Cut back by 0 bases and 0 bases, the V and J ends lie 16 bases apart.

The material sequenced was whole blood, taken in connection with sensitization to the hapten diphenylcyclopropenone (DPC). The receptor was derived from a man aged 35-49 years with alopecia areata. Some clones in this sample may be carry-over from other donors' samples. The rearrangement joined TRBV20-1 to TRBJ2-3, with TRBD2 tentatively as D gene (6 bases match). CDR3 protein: CSARDLWGTASTDTQYF. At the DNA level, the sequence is TGCAGTGCTAGAGATTTGTGGGGGACTGCTAGCACAGATACGCAGTATTTT.